This T cell receptor (beta chain) was captured by sequencing in a study of T cells in Graves' hyperthyroidism and ophthalmopathy. Findings and caveats of the study: The authors' 13 V-J model separated ophthalmopathy from stable hyperthyroidism.

Amplified TCR beta CDR3 regions derived from RNA transcripts. HTBI primers were employed in a first-round RT-PCR of the TCR CDR3. From the multiplex PCR reads, TCRdb called clonotypes with MiXCR, one entry per CDR3 protein. The sample shows approximately 700,000 distinct CDR3 sequences, 45% of them seen only once. This CDR3 comprises 14 residues. V was cut by 6 bases and J by 4 bases, with 15 bases left in between. Points on this clonotype: Its antigen is not known.

This sequence was found in an adult man with Graves' disease, either hyperthyroidism or ophthalmopathy (not recorded which). The sequenced material came from peripheral blood or thyroid tissue (not recorded which). This chain connects TRBV12-3 or TRBV12-4 to TRBJ1-1, with D hard to call. The CDR3: CASSLRFAGTEAFF. CDR3 DNA sequence: TGTGCCAGCAGCCTCCGGTTCGCGGGCACTGAAGCTTTCTTT.